This passage covers 30 T cell receptor beta chains from one sample sequenced in a study of read filtering for tumor transcriptome and immune sequencing (dated by TCRdb to the early 2020s). TCRdb lists the instrument as Illumina HiSeq 4000. The Immunoverse kit was used to build TCR libraries from 400 ng RNA, with molecular barcoded adaptors covering alpha/delta and beta/gamma chains. Using fastp trimming at Q25 and MiXCR clonotype assembly, TCRdb reanalyzed the public sequencing data and kept in-frame beta chains. A single entry per CDR3 protein holds the most common genes and DNA from its merged rows. For this sample there are around 65,000 distinct CDR3 sequences; nearly 20% appear just once. 11% to 15% of the sample goes to the ten largest clones. What was sequenced was a population of CD138-negative cells sorted from bone marrow. The cell subset or site tag for this specimen amounts to: bone marrow mononuclear cells depleted of CD138+ plasma/myeloma cells by negative magnetic selection. These receptors were collected from a donor aged 40 or over with multiple myeloma.

This clonotype was observed many times. The chain joins TRBV11-3 to TRBJ2-7; no clear D. Germline CDR1 SGHNT, CDR2 YENEEA. This CDR3 contains 13 residues. V lost 2 bases and J lost 5, with 10 bases in between. CDR3 sequence reads: CASSLNTLNEQYF. The CDR3 DNA reads as TGTGCCAGCAGCTTAAACACGTTGAACGAGCAGTACTTC.

The sample holds many counts of this clonotype. This chain uses TRBV5-1 with TRBJ2-5; TRBD2 agrees at 9 bases. V lost 5 bases and J lost 2; bases outside the gene matches: 4. This CDR3 is built from 14 residues. Germline-derived CDR1 and CDR2 are SGHRS and YFSETQ. CDR3 protein: CASSSGGEQETQYF. In nucleotides, the CDR3 is TGCGCCAGCAGTAGCGGGGGAGAACAAGAGACCCAGTACTTC.

This clonotype was recorded at least ten times. The genes are TRBV20-1 and TRBJ2-1; D is uncertain. The CDR3 is made up of 13 amino acids. V gave up 3 bases and J gave up 5 bases, with 11 bases separating them. Germline CDR1 reads DFQATT; CDR2 reads SNEGSKA (reference sequence). The chain's CDR3 is CSARSGFNNEQFF. CDR3 in DNA: TGCAGTGCTAGGAGTGGATTCAACAATGAGCAGTTCTTC.

On this clonotype: This is likely a read error, given that the CDR3 carries no conserved phenylalanine or tryptophan at its end. This chain joins TRBV14 and TRBJ2-7; TRBD1 agrees at 7 bases. V dropped 4 bases and J dropped 3; count of bases not matched to a gene: 6. In germline, CDR1 is SGHDN, CDR2 FVKESK. The CDR3 runs to 14 residues. The CDR3 region is CASSRGTEGYEQYL. CDR3 bases: TGTGCCAGCAGCCGAGGGACAGAGGGCTACGAGCAGTACCTC.

This clonotype was observed a handful of times. This chain uses TRBV5-1 with TRBJ2-3; perhaps TRBD2 as D (6 bases). This CDR3 region has 17 residues. The V end lost 3 bases, the J end lost 1 base, and 18 bases lay between the germline ends. Germline CDR1 SGHRS, CDR2 YFSETQ. The CDR3 reads CASSWAALARGTDTQYF. CDR3 DNA sequence: TGCGCCAGCAGCTGGGCCGCCCTAGCGCGGGGCACAGATACGCAGTATTTT.

The chain has TRBV5-5 and TRBJ2-7; either TRBD1 or TRBD2 may fit D (5 bases each). The germline V gene encodes CDR1 SGHKS and CDR2 YYEKEE (reference sequence). Trimming removed 6 bases from V and 0 bases from J, with 25 bases in between. This CDR3 contains 18 residues. The CDR3 DNA follows: TGTGCCAGCAACGAAGGGGTCTTCGGGGTTCCGAGCTCCTACGAGCAGTACTTC. Amino acid sequence: CASNEGVFGVPSSYEQYF.

This clonotype showed up many times. The chain has TRBV11-2 and TRBJ2-7, with D perhaps assigned TRBD1 or TRBD2 (5 bases each). CDR1 is SGHAT and CDR2 is FQNNGV in the germline V gene. This CDR3 has 14 residues. V was cut by 5 bases and J by 3 bases, with 14 bases left in between. The CDR3 loop is CASSHGTENYEQYF. CDR3 DNA sequence: TGTGCCAGCAGCCACGGGACGGAAAACTACGAGCAGTACTTC.

The chain is built from TRBV2 and TRBJ1-1; the match to TRBD1 covers 9 bases. This CDR3 contains 15 residues. With 2 bases clipped from V and 6 bases from J, the junction kept 7 bases outside the gene matches. Germline CDR1 and CDR2: SNHLY and FYNNEI. The chain's CDR3 is CASSERGTGLAEAFF. DNA for the CDR3: TGTGCCAGCAGTGAAAGGGGGACAGGGCTGGCTGAAGCTTTCTTT.

This clonotype showed up many times. This rearrangement joins TRBV13 to TRBJ2-7, with unresolved D. From germline, CDR1 is PRHDT and CDR2 FYEKMQ (reference sequence). CDR3 length: 13 amino acids. V dropped 4 bases and J dropped 7 bases, with 14 bases sitting between them. The DNA for the CDR3 is TGTGCCAGCAGCTATACGAATTGGCGAGAGCAGTACTTC. Translation gives CASSYTNWREQYF. Variable domain in full (rest from reference TRBV13 and TRBJ2-7): AAGVIQSPRHLIKEKRETATLKCYPIPRHDTVYWYQQGPGQDPQFLISFYEKMQSDKGSIPDRFSAQQFSDYHSELNMSSLELGDSALYFCASSYTNWREQYFGPGTRLTVT.

Ten or more counts support this clonotype. The gene calls are TRBV6-5 and TRBJ2-3; D call uncertain. CDR3 length: 12 amino acids. With 10 bases removed from V and 4 bases from J, the gap between germline ends came to 12 bases. In germline, CDR1 is MNHEY, CDR2 SVGAGI. The CDR3 nucleotides are TGTGCCACGAGGACCGCTGCAGATACGCAGTATTTT. Its protein is CATRTAADTQYF.

In its sample, this clonotype was seen many times. The chain couples TRBV4-2 to TRBJ2-7; TRBD2 aligns across 12 bases. CDR1 and CDR2 from the germline V gene are LGHNA and YNFKEQ. The CDR3 spans 15 residues. J lost 0 bases, V lost 5 bases, and 2 bases had no gene match. The CDR3 DNA sequence: TGTGCCAGCAGCTCTAGCGGGGGGGGCTCCTACGAGCAGTACTTC. This sequence encodes CASSSSGGGSYEQYF.

This clonotype was detected ten times or more. This chain connects TRBV7-2 to TRBJ2-2; no reliable D call. Germline CDR1 SGHTA, CDR2 FQGNSA. V lost 1 base to trimming and J lost 6 bases, with 9 bases between them. CDR3 length equals 14 residues. The CDR3, as DNA: TGTGCCAGCAGCTTAGAGTTTTGGTCCGGGGAGCTGTTTTTT. This sequence encodes CASSLEFWSGELFF.

The sample holds many counts of this clonotype. This CDR3 is CASSPGPNTGELFF. CDR3 nucleotides: TGTGCCAGCAGTCCGGGACCGAACACCGGGGAGCTGTTTTTT. V is TRBV12-3 or TRBV12-4 and J is TRBJ2-2; D might be TRBD1 or TRBD2, each matching 5 bases. V was clipped by 5 bases and J by 0 bases, with 7 bases between them. CDR3 length: 14 residues.

This clonotype was recorded many times. V and J are TRBV28 and TRBJ2-7; TRBD1 matches at 9 bases. This CDR3 is 12 amino acids long. Germline V gene lookup returns CDR1 MDHEN and CDR2 SYDVKM. With 7 bases clipped from V and 7 bases from J, the junction kept 5 bases outside the gene matches. This chain's CDR3 is CASTYRGREQYF. In nucleotides, the CDR3 is TGTGCCAGCACCTACAGGGGGCGGGAGCAGTACTTC.

Ten or more counts support this clonotype. The chain uses TRBV28 and TRBJ1-5; possible D gene TRBD1, 5 bases. The germline V gene has CDR1 MDHEN and CDR2 SYDVKM. The CDR3 totals 15 residues. Trimming shortened V by 5 bases and J by 11 bases, and 22 bases separated the two germline ends. CDR3 amino acids: CASSMIAGPQGAQHF. The CDR3 DNA is TGTGCCAGCAGTATGATCGCCGGGCCGCAAGGGGCCCAGCATTTT.

In its sample, this clonotype was seen many times. This chain uses TRBV20-1 with TRBJ2-1; 11 positions agree with TRBD2. Germline V gene data show CDR1 as DFQATT and CDR2 as SNEGSKA (reference sequence). V lost 6 bases and J lost 3; bases outside the gene matches: 1. The CDR3 totals 13 residues. This chain's CDR3 is CSAGTSGYNEQFF. The CDR3 region has the DNA TGCAGTGCGGGGACTAGCGGCTACAATGAGCAGTTCTTC.

Comments on this clonotype: A read error is the likely source, as a far larger clone sits one nucleotide away. This chain joins TRBV6-1 and TRBJ2-1; D is uncertain. CDR3 length equals 15 residues. CDR1 MNHNS and CDR2 SASEGT come from the germline V gene. V was trimmed by 6 bases and J by 0 bases, leaving 12 bases between them. Written as DNA, the CDR3 is TGTGCCAGCAGGGATATCGAGAGCTCCTACAATGAGCAGTTCTTC. This gives the protein CASRDIESSYNEQFF.

About this clonotype itself: This may be a read error: a much more frequent sequence differs by one nucleotide. The CDR3 carries no conserved terminal phenylalanine or tryptophan, so it likely arises from a read error. The chain uses TRBV29-1 and TRBJ2-3; D gene unclear. The CDR3 runs to 14 residues. Germline values: CDR1 SQVTM, CDR2 ANQGSEA. Trimming pared 4 bases from V and 3 bases from J, leaving 14 bases between. This chain's CDR3 is CSVVKGYSTDTQYS. As DNA, the CDR3 is TGCAGCGTTGTAAAGGGTTATTCGACAGATACGCAGTATTCT.

This clonotype was detected ten times or more. V gene TRBV20-1 combines with J gene TRBJ2-7; D is perhaps TRBD2 (5 bases). The CDR3 is made up of 13 amino acids. The V end lost 5 bases, the J end lost 4 bases, and 15 bases lay between the germline ends. Per germline, CDR1 DFQATT and CDR2 SNEGSKA (reference sequence). Here the CDR3 DNA reads TGCAGTGCTGGGAGACCAGAGGTTTACGAGCAGTACTTC. This sequence encodes CSAGRPEVYEQYF.

This clonotype showed up many times. The rearrangement joins TRBV6-5 to TRBJ2-1, with D possibly matching TRBD2 (5 bases). CDR3 length equals 15 residues. The V gene lost 0 bases and the J gene lost 6 bases, with 12 bases spanning the gap. Germline V gene sequence: CDR1 MNHEY, CDR2 SVGAGI. CDR3 region: CASSYSGGRSNEQFF. DNA for the CDR3: TGTGCCAGCAGTTACTCTGGCGGGCGCTCCAATGAGCAGTTCTTC.

This clonotype was detected many times. This chain connects TRBV29-1 to TRBJ2-3, with D hard to call. The CDR3 consists of 13 residues. V shed 3 bases and J shed 5 bases, with 12 bases lying between them. CDR1 and CDR2 (germline): SQVTM, ANQGSEA. CDR3 loop: CSVEQGLLDTQYF. The CDR3, as DNA: TGCAGCGTTGAGCAAGGGTTGCTAGATACGCAGTATTTT.

This clonotype came up a few times. The germline gene is not matched at one end of the junction; a read error may be the cause. Written as DNA, the CDR3 is TGCGCCACTCCTCAAGGGACCCAGTACTTC. Residues: CATPQGTQYF. The chain recombines TRBV10-1 with TRBJ2-5; D unresolved. This CDR3 has 10 residues. The germline CDR1 and CDR2 sequences are WNHNN and SYGVQD (reference sequence).

The J gene is TRBJ1-6, the V gene TRBV7-3; possible D gene TRBD1, 6 bases. The V end lost 5 bases, the J end lost 9 bases, and 11 bases lay between the germline ends. From germline, CDR1 is SGHTA and CDR2 FQGTGA. This CDR3 has 13 residues. In DNA, the CDR3 is TGTGCCAGCAGCCCCGGACAGACTTCACCCCTCCACTTT. Its protein is CASSPGQTSPLHF.

This clonotype was recorded at least ten times. The chain carries TRBV29-1 and TRBJ2-7; TRBD1 agrees at 9 bases. V was clipped by 0 bases and J by 2 bases; unmatched bases: 8. Per germline, CDR1 SQVTM and CDR2 ANQGSEA. There are 16 residues in the CDR3. DNA of the CDR3: TGCAGCGTTGAAGATCTAATGGGACAGGGCACCTACGAGCAGTACTTC. Translation: CSVEDLMGQGTYEQYF.

About this clonotype itself: This may be a read error: a much more frequent sequence differs by one nucleotide. The V and J genes are TRBV6-1 and TRBJ1-4; D not certain. The CDR3 is 13 amino acids. CDR1 is MNHNS, CDR2 SASEGT, per germline. The CDR3 DNA sequence: TGTGCCAGCGCGTGGGGAGTTAATGAAAAACTGTCTTTT. Translation: CASAWGVNEKLSF.

This clonotype was detected many times. The rearrangement joins TRBV29-1 to TRBJ2-3; TRBD2 matches at 9 bases. Germline V gene sequence: CDR1 SQVTM, CDR2 ANQGSEA. The CDR3 is 18 amino acids. With V trimmed by 2 bases and J by 2 bases, 14 bases remained unmatched. CDR3 residues: CSVERVGSAGGATDTQYF. As DNA, the CDR3 is TGCAGCGTTGAACGGGTGGGCAGCGCGGGGGGGGCCACAGATACGCAGTATTTT.

The table lists this clonotype with many counts. The rearrangement links TRBV20-1 to TRBJ2-2; 8 positions match TRBD1. Germline lookup yields CDR1 DFQATT and CDR2 SNEGSKA (reference sequence). The CDR3 extends over 15 amino acids. Trimming removed 3 bases from V and 4 bases from J; junction bases left unmatched: 7. The CDR3 bases are TGCAGTGCTAGGGCAGGGGGCGCGGGCACCGGGGAGCTGTTTTTT. Its translation is CSARAGGAGTGELFF.

Points on this clonotype: The conserved final phenylalanine or tryptophan is absent from the CDR3, which likely points to a read error. The limits of the CDR3 on the DNA are not certain, so only TCRdb's listed CDR3 is given. V usage is TRBV7-9 and J usage is TRBJ1-1. CDR1 SEHNR and CDR2 FQNEAQ come from the germline V gene (reference sequence). Ends included, the CDR3 has 13 residues. CDR3 in amino acids: CASSLGLNTEASL.

Regarding this clonotype: One end of the junction varies from germline; a read error may be responsible. The rearrangement links TRBV5-1 to TRBJ2-3; TRBD2 is a possible D gene (5 bases). Germline assignment: CDR1 SGHRS and CDR2 YFSETQ. The CDR3 has 17 amino acids. The CDR3 loop reads CDSSLPRSSGPTDTQYF. In DNA, the CDR3 is TGCGACAGCAGCTTGCCCCGTTCCAGCGGACCCACAGATACGCAGTATTTT.

This clonotype was seen many times. The V call is TRBV12-3 or TRBV12-4, the J call TRBJ1-1, with D uncertain. V dropped 5 bases and J dropped 5 bases, with 21 bases sitting between them. This CDR3 has 16 residues. As DNA, the CDR3 is TGTGCCAGCAGTATCGGTATGCGGGGAGTGGGAACTGAAGCTTTCTTT. Amino acid sequence: CASSIGMRGVGTEAFF.